This is a list of T cell receptor beta chains from one sample in a study of human T cells and chemical hapten exposure. TCRdb itself ran the RACE reads through MiXCR, one entry per CDR3 protein. This sample has more than 75,000 distinct CDR3 sequences, with about a tenth found just once. The starting material was whole blood, obtained in connection with sensitization to the hapten diphenylcyclopropenone (DPC). These receptors all stem from a woman aged 25 to 39 with alopecia areata. Some clones in this sample may be carry-over from other donors' samples. The CDR3 runs from the conserved cysteine through the conserved F or W. Each record gives: J gene, V gene, D gene, clone size, CDR3 DNA, CDR3 protein. The D gene is left open where the match is weak. The listing skips clone size in some rows; elsewhere it reads once, few, many or a size class.

>TRBJ2-5|TRBV20-1|.|many
TGCAGTGCTAGGAGATTGGGGGCGTACCAAGAGACCCAGTACTTC
CSARRLGAYQETQYF
>TRBJ1-2|TRBV4-3|.|many
TGCGCCAGCAGCTCTATTGGGGCCTATGGCTACACCTTC
CASSSIGAYGYTF
>TRBJ2-3|TRBV20-1|TRBD1|.
TGCAGTGCTAGGCAAGACAGGGGCTTAGATACGCAGTATTTT
CSARQDRGLDTQYF
>TRBJ2-1|TRBV7-6|.|many
TGTGCCAGCAGCTTAGCTAGAGAAATATTCAATGAGCAGTTCTTC
CASSLAREIFNEQFF
>TRBJ1-2|TRBV20-1|.|many
TGCAGTGCTACCCGGACGGATAACTATGGCTACACCTTC
CSATRTDNYGYTF
>TRBJ2-3|TRBV28|.|many
TGTGCCAGCAGCCCCCCCGGAGGCACAGATACGCAGTATTTT
CASSPPGGTDTQYF
>TRBJ2-5|TRBV7-2|.|.
TGTGCCAGCAGCCAGCCCGTTCAAGAGACCCAGTACTTC
CASSQPVQETQYF
>TRBJ2-7|TRBV5-1|.|many
TGCGCCAGCAGCTTGGACGGGATTACCACGACCTACGAGCAGTACTTC
CASSLDGITTTYEQYF
>TRBJ2-5|TRBV5-7|.|.
TGTGCCAGCAGATTAAGACAGAGCGTCGGGACCCAGTACTTC
CASRLRQSVGTQYF
>TRBJ1-1|TRBV7-9|.|many
TGTGCCAGCAGCTTTGGGGCAGGGATGAACACTGAAGCTTTCTTT
CASSFGAGMNTEAFF
>TRBJ2-5|TRBV28|.|.
TGTGCCAGCAGTCCCCCGGGACCCGTGGAGACCCAGTACTTC
CASSPPGPVETQYF
>TRBJ2-3|TRBV7-9|.|many
TGTGCCAGCAGCCGCGGGACTCACGAGTCAGATACGCAGTATTTT
CASSRGTHESDTQYF
>TRBJ2-7|TRBV6-6|TRBD1|many
TGTGCCAGCAGTTACTCGACAGGGATTTCCTACGAGCAGTACTTC
CASSYSTGISYEQYF
>TRBJ1-3|TRBV4-3|.|many
TGCGCCAGCAGCCAGTCCACGGGGTCTGGAAACACCATATATTTT
CASSQSTGSGNTIYF
>TRBJ2-7|TRBV20-1|.|.
TGCAGTGCTAGGGACAGAGGGAACCCCTACGAGCAGTACTTC
CSARDRGNPYEQYF
>TRBJ1-2|TRBV30|.|.
TGTGCCTGGAGGGGCCTCTATGGCTACACCTTC
CAWRGLYGYTF
>TRBJ2-7|TRBV7-2|TRBD1|many
TGTGCCAGCAGCTTCCCGGGACAGACCTACGAGCAGTACTTC
CASSFPGQTYEQYF
>TRBJ1-2|TRBV3-1|.|many
TGTGCCAGCAGCCAAGATTACGGGTTTGACAGTTCCTATGGCTACACCTTC
CASSQDYGFDSSYGYTF
>TRBJ2-7|TRBV20-1|.|many
TGCAGTGCTTGGGAAGCTGCCGAGCAGTACTTC
CSAWEAAEQYF
>TRBJ2-1|TRBV20-1|.|few
TGCAGTGCCATCGGACCTTCAATTTCCAATGAGCAGTTCTTC
CSAIGPSISNEQFF
>TRBJ1-1|TRBV6-1|TRBD1|many
TGTGCCAGCAGTTCGCGACAGGGCGGAGTGAACACTGAAGCTTTCTTT
CASSSRQGGVNTEAFF
>TRBJ2-2|TRBV7-2|TRBD1|.
TGTGCCAGCAGCTCTTGGACAGGGGCGGGCGGGGAGCTGTTTTTT
CASSSWTGAGGELFF
>TRBJ1-1|TRBV7-2|TRBD1|.
TGTGCCAGCAGCTTAGGTCGCAGGGGGTTGAACACTGAAGCTTTCTTT
CASSLGRRGLNTEAFF
>TRBJ2-7|TRBV20-1|.|.
TGCAGTGCGGGGACCGGGTTAAGGAGCTCCTACGAGCAGTACTTC
CSAGTGLRSSYEQYF
>TRBJ1-1|TRBV7-9|.|many
TGTGCCAGCAGCTTAGAGGGAAAGGTTTCCAAGTACACTGAAGCTTTCTTT
CASSLEGKVSKYTEAFF
>TRBJ1-4|TRBV5-6|.|many
TGTGCCAGCAGCTTGGCGGCAGGTGAAAAACTGTTTTTT
CASSLAAGEKLFF
>TRBJ2-7|TRBV5-1|.|few
TGCGCCAGCAGCCTCACCTACGAGCAGTACTTC
CASSLTYEQYF
>TRBJ2-3|TRBV7-9|TRBD1|many
TGTGCCAGCAGCTTGTGGACAGGGGTGGTGGCAGATACGCAGTATTTT
CASSLWTGVVADTQYF
>TRBJ1-6|TRBV5-1|.|many
TGCGCCAGCACCTCAGGGCAAGATAATTCACCCCTCCACTTT
CASTSGQDNSPLHF